The 20 T cell receptor beta chains given below trace back to one sample, sequenced in a study of cytomegalovirus exposure and HLA in healthy donors. PCR amplification relied on 60 Vbeta primers (plus 13 Jbeta primers). The data were produced by immunoSEQ multiplex PCR, yet TCRdb's version contains in-frame clones alone and is incomplete. Here the sample table reports about 52,000 clones. Sequenced: PBMCs. Source of these receptors: a woman in her sixties in good health and CMV-seropositive.

The chain links TRBV5-1 to TRBJ1-1, with TRBD1 as a possible D gene (5 bases). Trimming removed 3 bases at V and 0 bases at J, with 12 bases between. The CDR3 has 15 amino acids. Germline V gives CDR1 SGHRS, CDR2 YFSETQ. CDR3 loop: CASSSGDLLNTEAFF. CDR3 nucleotide sequence: TGCGCCAGCAGCTCGGGGGACCTCTTGAACACTGAAGCTTTCTTT.

The CDR3 DNA is TGCAGCGTCCAGGAGGGTGGGAAGCCTGAAGCTTTCTTT. It specifies CSVQEGGKPEAFF. V is TRBV29-1 and J is TRBJ1-1, with unresolved D. Trimming left V 6 bases short and J 6 bases short, with 17 bases between. CDR1 SQVTM and CDR2 ANQGSEA come from the germline V gene. The CDR3 consists of 13 residues.

CDR3 residues: CASSSSGASTDTQYF. Written as DNA, the CDR3 is TGTGCCAGCAGTTCAAGCGGGGCTAGCACAGATACGCAGTATTTT. The chain links TRBV6-5 to TRBJ2-3; 7 bases match TRBD2. CDR1 MNHEY and CDR2 SVGAGI come from the germline V gene. J lost 0 bases, V lost 4 bases, and 4 bases had no gene match. The CDR3 is made up of 15 amino acids.

This chain uses TRBV2 with TRBJ2-1; TRBD1 matches 7 bases. Losses at the gene ends were 2 bases for V and 2 bases for J; bases not matched to a gene: 3. The CDR3 runs 15 residues. CDR1 and CDR2 from the germline V gene are SNHLY and FYNNEI. The chain's CDR3 is CASSEPGQPYNEQFF. CDR3 in DNA: TGTGCCAGCAGTGAACCGGGACAGCCCTACAATGAGCAGTTCTTC.

The gene calls are TRBV29-1 and TRBJ1-2, with unresolved D. CDR3 size: 10 residues. The germline V and J ends were trimmed by 5 bases and 6 bases, with 7 bases remaining between them. CDR1 SQVTM and CDR2 ANQGSEA come from the germline V gene. The CDR3, as DNA: TGCAGCGTTTATGAGGATGGCTACACCTTC. Translated, it gives CSVYEDGYTF.

The chain joins TRBV6-5 to TRBJ2-7; 11 nucleotides align to TRBD1. The CDR3 length is 15 residues. The germline V gene has CDR1 MNHEY and CDR2 SVGAGI. Germline trimming cut 5 bases from V and 2 bases from J; bases unmatched to any gene: 5. This chain's CDR3 is CASSGTGGSAYEQYF. The CDR3 DNA is TGTGCCAGCAGTGGGACAGGGGGAAGCGCCTACGAGCAGTACTTC.

The gene calls are TRBV11-1 and TRBJ1-1; D not resolved. The V gene lost 5 bases and the J gene lost 4 bases, with 14 bases spanning the gap. The CDR3 consists of 14 residues. Germline assignment: CDR1 SGHAT and CDR2 FQDESV (reference sequence). CDR3 nucleotides: TGTGCCAGCAGCCCTGCCGGGAAGGGCACTGAAGCTTTCTTT. Its translation is CASSPAGKGTEAFF.

The rearrangement links TRBV19 to TRBJ1-6; 10 bases are shared with TRBD1. V lost 10 bases and J lost 8; bases outside the gene matches: 8. The germline V gene has CDR1 LNHDA and CDR2 SQIVND (reference sequence). This CDR3 is built from 14 residues. The CDR3 protein is CATQTGGQDSPLHF. The DNA of the CDR3 is TGTGCCACCCAGACAGGGGGCCAGGATTCACCCCTCCACTTT.

The rearrangement uses TRBV5-4 and TRBJ2-7; 8 bases fit TRBD1. The CDR3 has 14 amino acids. CDR1 is SGHNT and CDR2 is YYREEE in the germline V gene (reference sequence). J gave up 3 bases and V 3 bases, and 5 bases lay outside the gene matches. CDR3 residues: CASSWATGGYEQYF. CDR3 nucleotide sequence: TGTGCCAGCAGCTGGGCCACAGGGGGCTACGAGCAGTACTTC.

The rearrangement links TRBV5-1 to TRBJ1-4; the D is unclear. From germline, CDR1 is SGHRS and CDR2 YFSETQ. The CDR3 consists of 15 residues. V was clipped by 4 bases and J by 0 bases, with 10 bases between them. The CDR3 nucleotides read TGCGCCAGCAGCAACAGCCATACAACTAATGAAAAACTGTTTTTT. This sequence encodes CASSNSHTTNEKLFF.

The chain combines TRBV6-5 with TRBJ1-1; D possibly corresponds to TRBD1 (6 bases). Trimming cost V 9 bases and J 6 bases, with 11 bases left between them. Germline CDR1 and CDR2: MNHEY and SVGAGI. The CDR3 runs 11 residues. The CDR3 loop is CASLQGPEAFF. The CDR3 region has the DNA TGTGCCAGTCTTCAGGGGCCTGAAGCTTTCTTT.

The CDR3 DNA sequence: TGTGCCAGTAGTACTTTACCGGGTACTGAAGCTTTCTTT. This gives the protein CASSTLPGTEAFF. V usage is TRBV19 and J usage is TRBJ1-1, with unresolved D. Trimming took off 4 bases at V and 5 bases at J, with 11 bases between the two ends. The CDR3 covers 13 residues. The germline CDR1 and CDR2 sequences are LNHDA and SQIVND (reference sequence).

The chain's CDR3 is CASSVFGQASAYEQYF. The CDR3 nucleotides read TGTGCCAGCAGTGTGTTCGGACAGGCAAGCGCCTACGAGCAGTACTTC. This chain connects TRBV6-1 to TRBJ2-7; TRBD1 aligns across 7 bases. This CDR3 comprises 16 residues. Per germline, CDR1 MNHNS and CDR2 SASEGT. Trimming removed 4 bases from V and 2 bases from J; junction bases left unmatched: 11.

The V and J genes are TRBV6-5 and TRBJ2-7, with 11 bases that match TRBD1. V shed 0 bases and J 12 bases; nucleotides not matched to a gene: 7. Germline V CDR1 and CDR2: MNHEY, SVGAGI. The CDR3 loop spans 14 amino acids. As DNA, the CDR3 is TGTGCCAGCAGTTACTCCCGGACAGGGGGCGACTCGTACTTC. Translating it yields CASSYSRTGGDSYF.

V is TRBV5-1 and J is TRBJ1-2; 7 bases match TRBD1. V dropped 4 bases and J dropped 5; count of bases not matched to a gene: 5. There are 13 residues in the CDR3. Germline V gene sequence: CDR1 SGHRS, CDR2 YFSETQ. CDR3: CASSVDRVYGYTF. Written as DNA, the CDR3 is TGCGCCAGCAGCGTAGACAGGGTTTATGGCTACACCTTC.

The V gene is TRBV7-6, the J gene TRBJ2-3; TRBD2 matches 10 bases. CDR1 is SGHVS, CDR2 FNYEAQ, per germline. The V gene end was trimmed by 3 bases and the J gene end by 0 bases; junction bases not matched to a gene: 3. The CDR3 runs to 16 residues. Written as DNA, the CDR3 is TGTGCCAGCAGCTTTACTAGCGGGGAAAGCACAGATACGCAGTATTTT. This codes for CASSFTSGESTDTQYF.

The chain recombines TRBV28 with TRBJ1-2, with D maybe TRBD1 (5 bases). Per germline, CDR1 MDHEN and CDR2 SYDVKM. The CDR3 is made up of 14 amino acids. The V and J ends lost 6 bases and 5 bases respectively, with 16 bases between them. For the CDR3, the DNA is TGTGCCAGCAGCCTGGGAACAGGAGAGTATGGCTACACCTTC. Amino acid sequence: CASSLGTGEYGYTF.

The CDR3 protein is CASSFPGTGTDEGYTF. The CDR3 bases are TGTGCCAGCAGCTTCCCCGGGACAGGGACGGATGAGGGCTACACCTTC. J is TRBJ1-2 and V is TRBV5-4; TRBD1 matches 9 bases. The trim removed 2 bases at V and 8 bases at J, leaving 13 bases unmatched. Germline V gene data show CDR1 as SGHNT and CDR2 as YYREEE (reference sequence). This CDR3 comprises 16 residues.

In the case of this clone: Other DNA sequences within the sample encode an identical CDR3. Written as DNA, the CDR3 is TGTGCCAGCAGTCGCGCGGGGACAGGGGATTCACCCCTCCACTTT. Protein product: CASSRAGTGDSPLHF. J is TRBJ1-6 and V is TRBV6-5, with 10 bases aligning to TRBD1. CDR1 is MNHEY and CDR2 is SVGAGI in the germline V gene. Trimming took 5 bases from V and 8 from J; bases not matched to a gene: 6. There are 15 residues in the CDR3.

The chain links TRBV6-1 to TRBJ1-4; 7 nucleotides align to TRBD1. The CDR3 loop spans 14 amino acids. V was pared by 6 bases and J by 3 bases, with 4 bases of the junction left unmatched. CDR1 and CDR2 from the germline V gene are MNHNS and SASEGT. The CDR3 nucleotides are TGTGCCAGCAGATTGGGACAGTCTAATGAAAAACTGTTTTTT. It codes for CASRLGQSNEKLFF.